A selection of T cell receptor beta chains follows, all from one sample in a study of cytomegalovirus exposure and HLA in healthy donors. Sequenced by immunoSEQ multiplex PCR; TCRdb stores in-frame clones only, minus some. The table has more than 140,000 clones, around nine tenths seen once. The sample taken for sequencing was PBMCs. These receptors came from a woman between 18 and 29 years old in good health and CMV-seropositive. Each CDR3 is given without its conserved first and last residue. The size entry is marked missing in some rows and otherwise reads once, few, many or a size class.

clone_size j_call v_call cdr3_aa
- TRBJ2-1 TRBV4-1 ASSQDRQRASYNEQF
- TRBJ2-3 TRBV18 ASSPTGGDTQY
- TRBJ2-1 TRBV4-3 ASSPSGGRNNEQF
- TRBJ2-3 TRBV7-2 ASIRGGSGRARDTQY
- TRBJ2-7 TRBV5-3 ARSNTGTSNSYEQY
once TRBJ2-1 TRBV30 AWTKRDSYNEQF
- TRBJ1-5 TRBV28 ASSTSGHSFSNQPQH
- TRBJ2-7 TRBV27 ASSPGLAYEQY
- TRBJ1-1 TRBV5-6 ASSLGDRGRIGAF
- TRBJ2-5 TRBV28 AIKGGETQY
once TRBJ2-7 TRBV30 AWSVAYEQY
- TRBJ1-1 TRBV30 AWSVIGTGTEAF
- TRBJ2-7 TRBV7-9 ASSLGRGYEQY
- TRBJ2-3 TRBV7-2 ASSPRETGLITDTQY
- TRBJ2-2 TRBV14 ASSLRQGNTGELF
- TRBJ1-2 TRBV28 ASSHHLDRFSGYT
- TRBJ2-7 TRBV27 ASSSRGGSGGSYEQY
- TRBJ2-4 TRBV18 ASSPPTAATAKNIQY
- TRBJ2-3 TRBV30 AWSYGQGVADTQY
- TRBJ2-2 TRBV30 AWSDPGLGFSGELF
- TRBJ2-5 TRBV4-1 ASSAWGRDTEGETQY
- TRBJ2-7 TRBV21-1 ASSKTVGPGGAADEQY
- TRBJ1-1 TRBV11-2 ASSSAGSQNTEAF
- TRBJ2-5 TRBV19 ASSTTGAGGGGGETQY
once TRBJ1-1 TRBV30 AWSDPGQGRAF
- TRBJ2-7 TRBV7-9 ASSRTSTEQY
- TRBJ1-5 TRBV19 ASSTLDRVGSQPQH
- TRBJ2-1 TRBV5-1 ASSLGSGSYNEQF
- TRBJ2-6 TRBV28 ASSLLPGANVLT
- TRBJ2-1 TRBV28 ASSPARLYEQF
- TRBJ2-1 TRBV4-1 ASRIDRIGANEQF
- TRBJ1-5 TRBV5-1 ASSLEGLSNQPQH
- TRBJ1-5 TRBV7-2 ASSLGHSSNQPQH
- TRBJ2-5 TRBV7-3 ASSWTGSRWETQY
- TRBJ2-7 TRBV6-1 ASSASRTSGSVYEQY